This T cell receptor beta chain is drawn from a study of T-cell reconstitution after alpha-beta-depleted transplantation in children. This clonotype was recorded at least ten times. The authors prepared the TCRbeta library with unique molecular identifiers. One entry per CDR3 protein results from TCRdb running MiXCR on the PCR reads. This table holds 60,000 to 70,000 distinct CDR3 sequences, just under 5% found once. CDR3 length: 14 amino acids. CDR1 and CDR2 from the germline V gene are DFQATT and SNEGSKA (reference sequence). V was trimmed by 5 bases and J by 6 bases, leaving 16 bases between them. The source of this sequence is a boy younger than two who had a stem cell transplant for acute myeloid leukemia, so the T cells may come from the graft donor. The sample in question was PBMCs, mostly from graft donor cells, obtained 180 days after TCRalphabeta/CD19-depleted stem cell transplant. V is TRBV20-1 and J is TRBJ1-4; no clear D. The CDR3 region is CSALPSGEDEKLFF. The CDR3 DNA sequence: TGCAGTGCTCTTCCTTCCGGGGAGGATGAAAAACTGTTTTTT.